In this sample, the clone carrying this TCR beta chain turned up many times. TCRdb independently ran MiXCR on the reads; one entry per CDR3 protein. The sample has about 150,000 distinct CDR3 sequences; less than 25% are singletons. This sample was taken from a study of T cell repertoires in cytomegalovirus infection. As for the study in general: CMV infection and matching HLA type were both indicated by public TCR beta signatures.

The CDR3 is made up of 14 amino acids. V lost 4 bases, J lost 4 bases, and 5 bases stayed unmatched. Germline-derived CDR1 and CDR2 are SGHVS and FQNEAQ. The genes are TRBV7-8 and TRBJ1-2; 8 nucleotides agree with TRBD1. Sequenced input: PBMCs. The clonotype originates from a human donor in good health (CMV status not recorded). Some clones in this sample may be carry-over from other donors' samples. DNA for the CDR3: TGTGCCAGCAGCTCGGACAGGGTAGCCTATGGCTACACCTTC. Its protein product is CASSSDRVAYGYTF. Using reference TRBV7-8 and TRBJ1-2 for the parts outside the CDR3, the full variable domain is GAGVSQSPRYKVAKRGQDVALRCDPISGHVSLFWYQQALGQGPEFLTYFQNEAQLDKSGLPSDRFFAERPEGSVSTLKIQRTQQEDSAVYLCASSSDRVAYGYTFGSGTRLTVV.